Presented here are 4 T cell receptor beta chains from one specimen sequenced in a study of T cell responses to AZD1222 COVID-19 vaccine. Sequencing used immunoSEQ multiplex PCR; TCRdb keeps in-frame clones, though not all of them. The sample contains 100,000 to 150,000 clones, over 75% of which appear only once. The sample consisted of peripheral blood, taken on day 0 of AZD1222 vaccination. Receptors originate from an adult in good health.

This chain uses TRBV4-3 with TRBJ2-1; 11 bases line up with TRBD2. Germline V gives CDR1 LGHNA, CDR2 YSLEER. The length of the CDR3 is 14 residues. V lost 4 bases, J lost 7 bases, and 3 bases stayed unmatched. For the CDR3, the DNA is TGCGCCAGCAGCCCCTCTAGCGGGGGGAATGAGCAGTTCTTC. This encodes CASSPSSGGNEQFF.

This clone was seen only once. The J gene is TRBJ1-5, the V gene TRBV18; D perhaps matches TRBD1 (5 bases). Trimming took off 3 bases at V and 6 bases at J, with 15 bases between the two ends. The germline CDR1 and CDR2 sequences are KGHSH and LQKENI. This CDR3 is built from 15 residues. DNA of the CDR3: TGTGCCAGCTCACCCCCGGGCGGGGCGGGTCAGCCCCAGCATTTT. It translates to CASSPPGGAGQPQHF.

This chain uses TRBV6-6 with TRBJ1-2; D is unresolved. The germline V gene encodes CDR1 MNHNY and CDR2 SVGAGI (reference sequence). CDR3 length equals 12 residues. V dropped 5 bases and J dropped 0 bases, with 4 bases sitting between them. The CDR3 protein is CASSASNYGYTF. CDR3 DNA: TGTGCCAGCAGTGCTTCTAACTATGGCTACACCTTC.

This chain links TRBV2 with TRBJ1-1; D might be TRBD1 (5 bases). Trimming cost V 7 bases and J 1 base, with 13 bases left between them. The germline CDR1 and CDR2 sequences are SNHLY and FYNNEI. The CDR3 sequence is 14 residues long. The CDR3 DNA reads TGTGCCAGCACCTATGGGGCAGCGAACACTGAAGCTTTCTTT. This encodes CASTYGAANTEAFF.